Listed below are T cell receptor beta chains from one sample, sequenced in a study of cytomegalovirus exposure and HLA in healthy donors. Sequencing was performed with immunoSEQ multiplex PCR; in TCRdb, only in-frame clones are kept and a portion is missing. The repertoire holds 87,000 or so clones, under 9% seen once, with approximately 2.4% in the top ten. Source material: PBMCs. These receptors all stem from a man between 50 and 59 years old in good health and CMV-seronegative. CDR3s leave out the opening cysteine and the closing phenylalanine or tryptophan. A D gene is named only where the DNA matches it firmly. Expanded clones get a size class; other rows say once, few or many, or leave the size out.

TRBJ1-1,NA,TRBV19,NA,ASSIRGTANTEAF
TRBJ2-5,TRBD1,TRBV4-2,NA,ASSQDRVAETQY
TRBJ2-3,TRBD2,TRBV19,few,ASSITSGPADTQY
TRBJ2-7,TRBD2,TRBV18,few,ASSPNSGGSSYEQY
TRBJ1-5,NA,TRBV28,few,ASSFLSGGSNQPQH
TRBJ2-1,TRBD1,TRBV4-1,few,ASSQDDRGTYNEQF
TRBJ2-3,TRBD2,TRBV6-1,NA,ASSVQSGLAGGADTQY
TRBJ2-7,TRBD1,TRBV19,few,ASSAGQGAIEQY
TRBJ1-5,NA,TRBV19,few,ASQTGSNQPQH
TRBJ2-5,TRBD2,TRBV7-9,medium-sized,ASSSRAGAVQETQY
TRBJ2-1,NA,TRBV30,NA,AWSSIGRGSYNEQF
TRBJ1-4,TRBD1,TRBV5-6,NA,ASSSLTPGQGREKLF
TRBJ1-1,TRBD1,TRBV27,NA,ASSRRTGHYMNTEAF
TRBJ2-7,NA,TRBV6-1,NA,ASSDRTLLYEQY
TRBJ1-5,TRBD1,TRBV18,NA,ASSRARGMNQPQH
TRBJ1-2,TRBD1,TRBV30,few,AWGGTANGYT
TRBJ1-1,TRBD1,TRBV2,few,ASSPDRPQHTEAF
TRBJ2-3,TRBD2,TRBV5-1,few,ASSRGVSTDTQY
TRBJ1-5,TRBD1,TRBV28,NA,ASSLFDRGSQH
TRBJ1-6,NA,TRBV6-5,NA,ARRGRAGSHLH
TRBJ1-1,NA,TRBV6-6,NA,ASRRSNTEAF
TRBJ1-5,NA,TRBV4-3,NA,ASSRYRGGEQPQH
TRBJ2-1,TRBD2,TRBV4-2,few,ASSQRLAGARSGNEQF
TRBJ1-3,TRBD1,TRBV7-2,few,ASSLTGSSGNTIY
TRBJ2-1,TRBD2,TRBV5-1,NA,ASSLGASGRASSYNEQF
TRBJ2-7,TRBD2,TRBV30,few,ASSRGLAKIYEQY
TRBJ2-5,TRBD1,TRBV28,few,ASSLRTGGLETQY
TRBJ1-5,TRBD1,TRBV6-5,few,ASSRQGGNQPQH
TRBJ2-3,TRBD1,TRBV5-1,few,ASKGQGATDTQY
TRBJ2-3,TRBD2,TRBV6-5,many,ASSYGAGATDTQY
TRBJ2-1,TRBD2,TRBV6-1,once,AISGGPGNEQF
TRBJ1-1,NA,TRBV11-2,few,ASRLLVRAEVMNTEAF
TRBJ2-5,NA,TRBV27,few,ASSLSGAQETQY
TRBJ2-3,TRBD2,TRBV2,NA,ASRLAGPGDTQY
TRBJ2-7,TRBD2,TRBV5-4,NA,ASSIGTSGVGEQY
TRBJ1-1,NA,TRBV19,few,ASTQKGDTEAF
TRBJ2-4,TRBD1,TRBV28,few,ASSSGTGGDIQY
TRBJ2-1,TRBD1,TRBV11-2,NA,ASSADRGRSHEQF
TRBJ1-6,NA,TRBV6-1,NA,ASSEVLSDSPLH
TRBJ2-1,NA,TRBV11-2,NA,ASSLRGYNEQF
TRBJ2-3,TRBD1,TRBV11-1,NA,ASSRPGQGIDTQY
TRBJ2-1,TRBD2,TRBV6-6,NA,ASSYRTSGTYNEQF
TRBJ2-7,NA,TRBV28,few,ASSFHPKPTEQY
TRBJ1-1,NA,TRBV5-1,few,ASSLGTANTEAF
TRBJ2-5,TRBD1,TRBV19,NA,ASSIDGGQGVETQY
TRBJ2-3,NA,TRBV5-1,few,ASSLATDSSTDTQY